This TCR beta chain came from a study of human T cells and chemical hapten exposure. Study as a whole: On about 2 cm by about 2 cm of upper inner arm skin, sensitization was performed with 2% DPC. The study enrolled mostly female patients with alopecia areata, totalis or universalis.

In the library, unique molecular identifiers were attached to individual cDNA molecules. One entry per CDR3 protein, called by TCRdb with MiXCR from the RACE reads. The sample has tens of thousands of distinct CDR3 sequences, 10% to 15% seen once. The sample's time point: patch test 3, about 24 weeks after DPC sensitization. The treatment: therapeutic diphenylcyclopropenone sensitization with weekly scalp DPC. To note about this clonotype: Its antigen is unidentified.

Study-wide results and limits: TCRs exceeding a frequency of 1 in 1000 stayed unchanged under DPC sensitization.

The CDR3 has 15 amino acids. In germline, CDR1 is SGHAT, CDR2 FQDESV (reference sequence). Trimming stripped 4 bases from V and 2 bases from J, with 13 bases between. This clonotype originated in a woman aged 45-65 years with alopecia areata. Some clones in this sample may be carry-over from other donors' samples. Specimen: whole blood, collected in connection with sensitization to the hapten diphenylcyclopropenone (DPC). The V and J genes are TRBV11-1 and TRBJ2-3, with D perhaps TRBD2 (5 bases). The DNA of the CDR3 is TGTGCCAGCAGCTCCACCCTGACTAACACAGATACGCAGTATTTT. Translation gives CASSSTLTNTDTQYF.